The rows below give T cell receptor beta chains drawn from one sample of a study of blood T cell repertoires in COVID-19. Produced via immunoSEQ multiplex PCR; TCRdb's table is partial and in-frame only. This sample carries some 46,000 clones, 80% to 90% of them seen once, and the ten largest clones take roughly 7.4%. Input material: peripheral blood. The receptors derive from a man aged 50-59 years with acute or convalescent COVID-19. Each CDR3 is given with its conserved first and last residue. The D gene is left open where the match is weak. Clone size is not always given. Where it is, it says once, few, many or a class for expanded clones.

>TRBJ1-1|NA|TRBV10-3|NA
TGTGCCATCACGGCCGCGGGTAGCGGGGTGAACACTGAAGCTTTCTTT
CAITAAGSGVNTEAFF
>TRBJ1-1|NA|TRBV19|TRBD1
TGTGCCAGTAGTATTGACAGGGCCACTGAAGCTTTCTTT
CASSIDRATEAFF
>TRBJ1-5|NA|TRBV6-5|NA
TGTGCCAGCAGTTACAGCCAGGGCAATCAGCCCCAGCATTTT
CASSYSQGNQPQHF
>TRBJ1-1|NA|TRBV3-1/TRBV3-2|NA
TGTGCCAGCAGCCGTTTAGGTACGGGCACTGAAGCTTTCTTT
CASSRLGTGTEAFF
>TRBJ2-7|once|TRBV7-9|NA
TGTGCCAGCAGCTTAGGACTCGCCTACGAGCAGTACTTC
CASSLGLAYEQYF
>TRBJ2-7|NA|TRBV7-2|TRBD1
TGTGCCAGCAGCCAAACCGGGACAGGCGGCGAGCAGTACTTC
CASSQTGTGGEQYF
>TRBJ2-2|once|TRBV29-1|TRBD2
TGCAGCGTAGGAGGGACTAGCGGGGGGGGAAACACCGGGGAGCTGTTTTTT
CSVGGTSGGGNTGELFF
>TRBJ1-6|NA|TRBV12-5|TRBD1
TGTGCTAGTGGCCTAGGGACAGCGCATTCACCCCTCCACTTT
CASGLGTAHSPLHF
>TRBJ1-5|NA|TRBV4-1|NA
TGCGCCAGCAGCCAAGATTTCTATCAGCCCCAGCATTTT
CASSQDFYQPQHF
>TRBJ2-7|NA|TRBV4-1|TRBD2
TGCGCCAGCAGCCAAGAAGCAGCAGGACTCTTGCCGGGGGGGCAGTACTTC
CASSQEAAGLLPGGQYF
>TRBJ1-1|NA|TRBV19|TRBD1
TGTGCCAGTAGATGGGGACAGGGTGTGCTGAACACTGAAGCTTTCTTT
CASRWGQGVLNTEAFF
>TRBJ1-2|NA|TRBV25-1|TRBD1
TGTGCCAGCAGTGGGAAACAGGGGGCGACGTACTATGGCTACACCTTC
CASSGKQGATYYGYTF
>TRBJ2-1|few|TRBV10-3|NA
TGTGCCATCAGTGGAGGGTCGCTCTACAATGAGCAGTTCTTC
CAISGGSLYNEQFF
>TRBJ2-1|NA|TRBV6-5|TRBD2
TGTGCCAGCAGTTCCCTTAGCGGGAGCGGGGAGCAGTTCTTC
CASSSLSGSGEQFF
>TRBJ2-7|NA|TRBV5-4|NA
TGTGCCAGCAGCTTTTATGGGCGGGAGTACTTC
CASSFYGREYF
>TRBJ2-2|NA|TRBV3-1/TRBV3-2|NA
TGTGCCAGCAGCCAGGCTCTTGCCGGGGAGCTGTTTTTT
CASSQALAGELFF
>TRBJ1-2|NA|TRBV28|TRBD1
TGTGCCAGCAGCACAGGGGGCTGGGGCTACACCTTC
CASSTGGWGYTF
>TRBJ1-2|NA|TRBV29-1|TRBD1
TGCAGCGTTGAGGAGGGGGCCCATAACTATGGCTACACCTTC
CSVEEGAHNYGYTF
>TRBJ1-1|NA|TRBV7-6|NA
TGTGCCACTGTTGAGGGCGTCAACATGAACACTGAAGCTTTCTTT
CATVEGVNMNTEAFF
>TRBJ1-2|NA|TRBV7-2|TRBD1
TGTGCCAGCAGCTCAATTCTGGGACAGGGTACATACTATGGCTACACCTTC
CASSSILGQGTYYGYTF
>TRBJ1-1|NA|TRBV25-1|NA
TGTGCCAGCAAACTTACAGGACCAAGCACTGAAGCTTTCTTT
CASKLTGPSTEAFF
>TRBJ2-1|NA|TRBV4-3|NA
TGCGCCAGCAGCCTTGTAATTGGGGGCCCTGAGCAGTTCTTC
CASSLVIGGPEQFF
>TRBJ2-1|NA|TRBV5-1|TRBD2
TGCGCCAGCAACGACGGACTAGGATGGCGGAATGAGCAGTTCTTC
CASNDGLGWRNEQFF
>TRBJ1-6|NA|TRBV5-1|NA
TGCGCCAGCAGCTTGGAACAACAGAATAATTCACCCCTCCACTTT
CASSLEQQNNSPLHF
>TRBJ2-1|NA|TRBV7-8|TRBD1
TGTGCCAGCAGCCCCAGGGGGCCCAAAGAGCAGTTCTTC
CASSPRGPKEQFF
>TRBJ1-6|NA|TRBV19|TRBD1
TGTGCCAGTGGGGACAGCGCGTATTCACCCCTCCACTTT
CASGDSAYSPLHF
>TRBJ2-7|NA|TRBV12-3/TRBV12-4|NA
TGTGCCAGCAGCGACTTATCCTACGAGCAGTACTTC
CASSDLSYEQYF
>TRBJ2-3|NA|TRBV3-1/TRBV3-2|TRBD1
TGTGCCAGCAGCCGAGGGTCGGTCAGGGGGTCAGATACGCAGTATTTT
CASSRGSVRGSDTQYF